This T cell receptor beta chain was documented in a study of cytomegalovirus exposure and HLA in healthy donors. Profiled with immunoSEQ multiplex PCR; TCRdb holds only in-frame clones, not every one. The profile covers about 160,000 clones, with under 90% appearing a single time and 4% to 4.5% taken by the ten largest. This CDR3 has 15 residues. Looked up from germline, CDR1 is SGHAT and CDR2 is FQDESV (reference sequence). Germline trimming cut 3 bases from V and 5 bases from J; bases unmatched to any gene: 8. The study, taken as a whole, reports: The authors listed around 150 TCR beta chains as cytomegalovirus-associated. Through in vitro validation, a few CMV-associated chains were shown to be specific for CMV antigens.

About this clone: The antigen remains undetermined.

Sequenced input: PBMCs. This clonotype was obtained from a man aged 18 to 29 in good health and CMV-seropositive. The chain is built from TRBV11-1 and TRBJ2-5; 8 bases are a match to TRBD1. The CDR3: CASSFGRTGRETQYF. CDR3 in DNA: TGTGCCAGCAGCTTTGGAAGGACAGGGAGGGAGACCCAGTACTTC.